A selection of T cell receptor beta chains follows, all from one sample in a study of T-cell memory formation after mild COVID-19. One entry per CDR3 protein results from TCRdb running MiXCR on the 5' RACE reads. Of 400,000 or so distinct CDR3 sequences in the sample, about 19% were seen once. Sequencing was performed on PBMCs or a T cell subset sorted from them (not recorded which). The receptor source for this set is an adult woman who had mild COVID-19 (a few samples of this study predate the infection). Cell type and time point are not known. CDR3s include the opening cysteine and the closing phenylalanine or tryptophan.

V gene: TRBV6-2/TRBV6-3; J gene: TRBJ2-4; CDR3 protein: CASSRAGRPSSIQYF
V gene: TRBV7-3; J gene: TRBJ2-2; CDR3 protein: CASSPRQVPGELFF
V gene: TRBV5-1; J gene: TRBJ2-1; CDR3 protein: CASSLEQGQQFF
V gene: TRBV21-1; J gene: TRBJ1-5; CDR3 protein: CASSTQTGCEGMGVNQPQHF
V gene: TRBV4-1; J gene: TRBJ1-2; CDR3 protein: CASRDPGYGYTF
V gene: TRBV5-1; J gene: TRBJ2-1; CDR3 protein: CASSLQLTRSSYNEQFF
V gene: TRBV10-3; J gene: TRBJ2-1; CDR3 protein: CAISEQGNEQFF
V gene: TRBV4-1; J gene: TRBJ1-5; CDR3 protein: CASSQEGGPYQPQHF
V gene: TRBV30; J gene: TRBJ2-3; CDR3 protein: CALELAGTRQDTQYF
V gene: TRBV18; J gene: TRBJ2-4; CDR3 protein: CASSPRFWGVPKNIQYF
V gene: TRBV5-1; J gene: TRBJ2-1; CDR3 protein: CASSSLDHSSYYNEQFF
V gene: TRBV14; J gene: TRBJ2-2; CDR3 protein: CASSQLQYTGELFF
V gene: TRBV7-8; J gene: TRBJ2-1; CDR3 protein: CASSPSSRAIYNEQFF
V gene: TRBV11-3; J gene: TRBJ2-7; CDR3 protein: CASSPPKREPSPYEQYF
V gene: TRBV27; J gene: TRBJ2-3; CDR3 protein: CASRDASTDTQYF
V gene: TRBV12-3/TRBV12-4; J gene: TRBJ1-2; CDR3 protein: CASRGLRGQGSGEGYTF
V gene: TRBV3-1; J gene: TRBJ2-7; CDR3 protein: CASSEGIGTSGEQYF
V gene: TRBV7-2; J gene: TRBJ2-5; CDR3 protein: CASSPPAGTSGTGTQYF
V gene: TRBV12-3/TRBV12-4; J gene: TRBJ1-2; CDR3 protein: CASSRDTDLPNYGYTF
V gene: TRBV13; J gene: TRBJ2-5; CDR3 protein: CASSLFGRAQETQYF
V gene: TRBV9; J gene: TRBJ2-7; CDR3 protein: CASSVDRGGYEQYF
V gene: TRBV19; J gene: TRBJ2-2; CDR3 protein: CASIAHLGQIANTGELFF
V gene: TRBV5-4; J gene: TRBJ1-1; CDR3 protein: CASSWGSGNTEAFF
V gene: TRBV5-1; J gene: TRBJ2-3; CDR3 protein: CASSLGGLATSTDTQYF
V gene: TRBV5-1; J gene: TRBJ2-1; CDR3 protein: CASSSAGSSYNEQFF
V gene: TRBV4-1; J gene: TRBJ2-7; CDR3 protein: CASSHSGTVYEQYF
V gene: TRBV6-2/TRBV6-3; J gene: TRBJ2-3; CDR3 protein: CASSSAGLTQYF
V gene: TRBV12-3/TRBV12-4; J gene: TRBJ2-1; CDR3 protein: CASSLRVAGRPNEQFF
V gene: TRBV24-1; J gene: TRBJ2-2; CDR3 protein: CATSDLQYSGSRPGELFF
V gene: TRBV5-8; J gene: TRBJ2-3; CDR3 protein: CASSFGMRDEQYF
V gene: TRBV19; J gene: TRBJ1-3; CDR3 protein: CASRRGIDSFYSGNTIYF
V gene: TRBV7-9; J gene: TRBJ2-5; CDR3 protein: CASSPDRGGETQYF
V gene: TRBV27; J gene: TRBJ2-2; CDR3 protein: CASSFSAAGELFF
V gene: TRBV7-2; J gene: TRBJ2-5; CDR3 protein: CASIQGQETQYF
V gene: TRBV24-1; J gene: TRBJ2-3; CDR3 protein: CATSDPTSPKTDTQYF
V gene: TRBV7-8; J gene: TRBJ1-2; CDR3 protein: CASSLVRTGGFYGYTF
V gene: TRBV25-1; J gene: TRBJ2-1; CDR3 protein: CASSEFGSNEQFF
V gene: TRBV5-1; J gene: TRBJ2-1; CDR3 protein: CASSPFGIAVVNEQFF
V gene: TRBV7-2; J gene: TRBJ2-5; CDR3 protein: CASSLSPSGTTQETQYF
V gene: TRBV4-2; J gene: TRBJ2-7; CDR3 protein: CASSLDRGAREQYF
V gene: TRBV6-2/TRBV6-3; J gene: TRBJ2-1; CDR3 protein: CASSYLASGIPSSYNEQFF
V gene: TRBV24-1; J gene: TRBJ2-7; CDR3 protein: CATSDHDRGEQYF
V gene: TRBV18; J gene: TRBJ2-2; CDR3 protein: CASSPQVPDTGELFF
V gene: TRBV7-2; J gene: TRBJ2-3; CDR3 protein: CASSSRGTSGSYTQYF
V gene: TRBV6-5; J gene: TRBJ2-7; CDR3 protein: CASSYSTLPGQGTYEQYF
V gene: TRBV7-9; J gene: TRBJ2-7; CDR3 protein: CASSSGTGTRGEQYF
V gene: TRBV9; J gene: TRBJ2-5; CDR3 protein: CASSVASGGEKTQYF
V gene: TRBV20-1; J gene: TRBJ1-5; CDR3 protein: CSASGQGGNQPQHF
V gene: TRBV6-5; J gene: TRBJ1-2; CDR3 protein: CASSRGQGGHGYTF
V gene: TRBV4-3; J gene: TRBJ1-5; CDR3 protein: CASSQDMGGQPQHF
V gene: TRBV3-1; J gene: TRBJ2-1; CDR3 protein: CASSPIYRGTYNEQFF
V gene: TRBV30; J gene: TRBJ2-1; CDR3 protein: CAWDMGRGEQFF
V gene: TRBV7-6; J gene: TRBJ2-7; CDR3 protein: CASRQTDSTGEQYF
V gene: TRBV24-1; J gene: TRBJ2-7; CDR3 protein: CATSDGSGRAPYEQYF
V gene: TRBV3-1; J gene: TRBJ1-1; CDR3 protein: CASSPAGGKAFF